The 25 T cell receptor beta chains in this list originate from one sample, sequenced in a study of control samples from healthy donors and cancer patients. Clones were sequenced by immunoSEQ multiplex PCR, and TCRdb holds only the in-frame ones, with some missing. The data show around 150,000 clones, around 96% seen once. Sequenced material: blood. Receptors were obtained from a woman in her 30s in good health.

The rearrangement joins TRBV3-1 (or the pseudogene TRBV3-2) to TRBJ2-5, with 14 bases lining up with TRBD2. V shed 4 bases, J shed 5 bases, and the junction held 6 bases outside the gene matches. This CDR3 comprises 16 residues. CDR1 LGHDT and CDR2 YNNKEL come from the germline V gene (reference sequence). CDR3 nucleotide sequence: TGTGCCAGCAGCCCGGGGACTAGCGGGGGATACGAGACCCAGTACTTC. This gives the protein CASSPGTSGGYETQYF.

The rearrangement joins TRBV5-1 to TRBJ1-4; D unresolved. Trimming removed 4 bases at V and 7 bases at J, with 17 bases between. The CDR3 extends over 15 amino acids. Per germline, CDR1 SGHRS and CDR2 YFSETQ. The CDR3 DNA is TGCGCCAGCAGCCTGGACGGAACATGGGGTGAAAAACTGTTTTTT. This sequence encodes CASSLDGTWGEKLFF.

This chain uses TRBV27 with TRBJ2-1; TRBD2 agrees at 10 bases. This CDR3 region has 15 residues. The V segment lost 5 bases and the J segment 5 bases; nucleotides outside the gene matches: 6. Germline V lookup: CDR1 MNHEY, CDR2 SMNVEV (reference sequence). This chain's CDR3 is CASSIAGGPNNEQFF. The CDR3 DNA sequence: TGTGCCAGCAGTATAGCGGGGGGCCCTAACAATGAGCAGTTCTTC.

The chain joins TRBV24-1 to TRBJ2-5; TRBD1 might be the D (6 bases). CDR1 and CDR2 (germline): KGHDR, SFDVKD. V lost 9 bases to trimming and J lost 5 bases, with 9 bases between them. This CDR3 has 11 residues. CDR3: CATQGSETQYF. Here the CDR3 DNA reads TGTGCCACCCAGGGGTCGGAGACCCAGTACTTC.

The rearrangement links TRBV5-4 to TRBJ1-1, with D maybe TRBD1 (5 bases). With 2 bases removed from V and 6 bases from J, the gap between germline ends came to 17 bases. The germline V gene has CDR1 SGHNT and CDR2 YYREEE (reference sequence). The CDR3 loop spans 15 amino acids. The CDR3 coding sequence is TGTGCCAGCAGCTTAGGACCAGGGTTCCAGGCTGAAGCTTTCTTT. Protein product: CASSLGPGFQAEAFF.

V gene TRBV5-1 combines with J gene TRBJ2-1; TRBD2 aligns across 12 bases. The V and J ends lost 2 bases and 5 bases, in that order; junction bases with no gene match: 11. The CDR3 extends over 18 amino acids. In germline, CDR1 is SGHRS, CDR2 YFSETQ. The chain's CDR3 is CASSFGLAGTFLNNEQFF. CDR3 nucleotide sequence: TGCGCCAGCAGCTTCGGACTAGCGGGGACCTTCCTAAACAATGAGCAGTTCTTC.

The chain combines TRBV5-4 with TRBJ2-7; D remains ambiguous. Germline V gene lookup returns CDR1 SGHNT and CDR2 YYREEE (reference sequence). This CDR3 is 13 amino acids long. V lost 4 bases, J lost 6 bases, and 14 bases lay in between. CDR3 residues: CASSRDEWGEQYF. DNA for the CDR3: TGTGCCAGCAGCCGCGACGAATGGGGCGAGCAGTACTTC.

This chain joins TRBV2 and TRBJ1-6, with D maybe TRBD1 (5 bases). Trimming cost V 3 bases and J 7 bases, with 13 bases left between them. The CDR3 contains 15 residues. Per the germline V gene, CDR1 is SNHLY and CDR2 is FYNNEI. The CDR3 DNA is TGTGCCAGCAGTGACCAGGGAATGCCCAATTCACCCCTCCACTTT. Amino acids: CASSDQGMPNSPLHF. Drawing the rest from reference TRBV2 and TRBJ1-6, the complete variable domain is EPEVTQTPSHQVTQMGQEVILRCVPISNHLYFYWYRQILGQKVEFLVSFYNNEISEKSEIFDDQFSVERPDGSNFTLKIRSTKLEDSAMYFCASSDQGMPNSPLHFGNGTRLTVT.

The rearrangement uses TRBV5-4 and TRBJ1-2, with unresolved D. The CDR3 is 15 amino acids. In germline, CDR1 is SGHNT, CDR2 YYREEE (reference sequence). Trimming shortened V by 4 bases and J by 2 bases, and 15 bases separated the two germline ends. As DNA, the CDR3 is TGTGCCAGCAGCCCCCGATCGGGCCTGAACTATGGCTACACCTTC. Its translation is CASSPRSGLNYGYTF.

The CDR3 sequence is CASSITGATSYEQYF. CDR3 DNA: TGTGCCAGTAGTATTACTGGGGCGACCTCCTACGAGCAGTACTTC. The chain has TRBV19 and TRBJ2-7; TRBD1 might be the D (5 bases). The CDR3 extends over 15 amino acids. Germline assignment: CDR1 LNHDA and CDR2 SQIVND (reference sequence). V dropped 3 bases and J dropped 0 bases, with 12 bases sitting between them.

The chain has TRBV4-1 and TRBJ1-5; D gene unclear. Germline V CDR1 and CDR2: MGHRA, YSYEKL. V lost 1 base and J 4 bases, leaving 17 bases between the germline ends. The CDR3 is 17 residues long. The CDR3 loop reads CASSQGFASRVNQPQHF. CDR3 DNA sequence: TGCGCCAGCAGCCAAGGTTTCGCCAGTAGAGTGAATCAGCCCCAGCATTTT.

This clone was seen a few times. This sequence joins TRBV30 and TRBJ2-2, with 12 bases fitting TRBD2. V trimming: 4 bases; J trimming: 3 bases; junction bases outside the gene matches: 3. The CDR3 has 15 amino acids. The V gene's germline CDR1 is GTSNPN and CDR2 SVGIG (reference sequence). CDR3 coding DNA: TGTGCCTGGACTAGCGGGGGGGCCGACACCGGGGAGCTGTTTTTT. It yields the protein CAWTSGGADTGELFF.

The chain has TRBV3-1 (or the pseudogene TRBV3-2) and TRBJ1-2; D is unresolved. The CDR3 consists of 12 residues. CDR1 and CDR2 (germline): LGHDT, YNNKEL (reference sequence). Trimming took 5 bases from V and 5 from J, leaving 9 bases between them. The CDR3 nucleotides read TGTGCCAGCAGCGAGCGAACGTATGGCTACACCTTC. Its protein product is CASSERTYGYTF.

This clone has just one count. The chain employs TRBV12-3 or TRBV12-4 and TRBJ1-2; D possibly corresponds to TRBD1 (6 bases). The CDR3 runs to 13 residues. The V and J ends lost 7 bases and 4 bases respectively, with 13 bases between them. The CDR3 DNA reads TGTGCCAGCATGACCGGGACAATCTATGGCTACACCTTC. Residues: CASMTGTIYGYTF.

The chain recombines TRBV5-5 with TRBJ1-3; D gene uncertain. This CDR3 has 17 amino acids. The V end lost 2 bases, the J end lost 0 bases, and 15 bases lay between the germline ends. The germline gives CDR1 SGHKS, CDR2 YYEKEE (reference sequence). Here the CDR3 DNA reads TGTGCCAGCAGCTTCGGACTGCAGAGGGACTCTGGAAACACCATATATTTT. Its translation: CASSFGLQRDSGNTIYF.

The genes are TRBV11-2 and TRBJ2-1, with D uncertain. The CDR3 extends over 13 amino acids. The germline V gene encodes CDR1 SGHAT and CDR2 FQNNGV. V was clipped by 0 bases and J by 7 bases, with 7 bases between them. The CDR3 loop reads CASSLDARNEQFF. The DNA of the CDR3 is TGTGCCAGCAGCTTAGATGCCAGAAATGAGCAGTTCTTC.

The J gene is TRBJ1-6, the V gene TRBV19; weak D call: TRBD1 (6 bases). Germline CDR1 reads LNHDA; CDR2 reads SQIVND (reference sequence). The CDR3 totals 12 residues. The V gene lost 7 bases and the J gene lost 6 bases, with 7 bases spanning the gap. The CDR3 is CASTRGNSPLHF. The CDR3 DNA is TGTGCCAGTACCAGGGGTAATTCACCCCTCCACTTT.

The gene calls are TRBV7-2 and TRBJ2-5; 12 nucleotides agree with TRBD2. This CDR3 is built from 16 residues. Germline V gives CDR1 SGHTA, CDR2 FQGNSA. V lost 5 bases to trimming and J lost 5 bases; unmatched junction nucleotides: 9. CDR3 coding DNA: TGTGCCAGCAGCCCATTCACTAGCGGGAGGATGGAGACCCAGTACTTC. Its translation: CASSPFTSGRMETQYF.

The rearrangement links TRBV6-6 to TRBJ1-3; the D gene is possibly TRBD1 (5 bases). CDR1 is MNHNY and CDR2 is SVGAGI in the germline V gene (reference sequence). The ends were cut back, 6 bases at V and 4 bases at J, with 13 bases in the middle. The CDR3 is made up of 14 amino acids. The CDR3 is CASSMGPAGNTIYF. Written as DNA, the CDR3 is TGTGCCAGCAGCATGGGACCGGCGGGAAACACCATATATTTT.

The chain uses TRBV5-1 and TRBJ2-7; tentatively, D is TRBD1 (6 bases). From germline, CDR1 is SGHRS and CDR2 YFSETQ. Deletions cut 2 bases from V and 5 bases from J, with 17 bases between. The CDR3 runs 15 residues. The CDR3 spells CASSFQGSRDDEQYF. The CDR3 coding sequence is TGCGCCAGCAGCTTTCAGGGGTCCAGGGACGACGAGCAGTACTTC.

The chain combines TRBV29-1 with TRBJ2-1, with 9 nucleotides matching TRBD2. The junction had 6 bases not matched to a gene; V was cut back by 3 bases and J by 9 bases. This CDR3 region has 13 residues. Germline V gives CDR1 SQVTM, CDR2 ANQGSEA. Here the CDR3 reads CSVDRLAAPEQFF. As DNA, the CDR3 is TGCAGCGTTGATAGACTAGCGGCCCCTGAGCAGTTCTTC.

V usage is TRBV2 and J usage is TRBJ1-1; 9 bases agree with TRBD1. Germline lookup yields CDR1 SNHLY and CDR2 FYNNEI. V trimming: 7 bases; J trimming: 5 bases; junction bases outside the gene matches: 5. The CDR3 has 13 residues. The CDR3: CASTRDRDTEAFF. In nucleotides, the CDR3 is TGTGCCAGCACCCGGGACAGGGATACTGAAGCTTTCTTT.

The chain carries TRBV4-1 and TRBJ1-2; 7 bases align to TRBD1. J lost 0 bases, V lost 4 bases, and 5 bases had no gene match. CDR1 is MGHRA, CDR2 YSYEKL, per germline. This CDR3 has 15 residues. DNA for the CDR3: TGCGCCAGCAGCCTAAACCAGGGGGCTAACTATGGCTACACCTTC. Translated, it gives CASSLNQGANYGYTF.

The V gene is TRBV28, the J gene TRBJ1-2, with a tentative D call TRBD1 (5 bases). Germline assignment: CDR1 MDHEN and CDR2 SYDVKM. This CDR3 has 14 residues. Trimming shortened V by 5 bases and J by 4 bases, and 14 bases separated the two germline ends. The CDR3 here is CASSARDGLYGYTF. Written as DNA, the CDR3 is TGTGCCAGCAGTGCGCGGGACGGCCTCTATGGCTACACCTTC.

This chain connects TRBV7-2 to TRBJ2-7, with D uncertain. Germline CDR1 SGHTA, CDR2 FQGNSA. Trimming took off 2 bases at V and 2 bases at J, with 16 bases between the two ends. CDR3 length: 16 amino acids. The CDR3 nucleotides read TGTGCCAGCAGCTTAATTTCGTCCCCTCGGACCTACGAGCAGTACTTC. This encodes CASSLISSPRTYEQYF.